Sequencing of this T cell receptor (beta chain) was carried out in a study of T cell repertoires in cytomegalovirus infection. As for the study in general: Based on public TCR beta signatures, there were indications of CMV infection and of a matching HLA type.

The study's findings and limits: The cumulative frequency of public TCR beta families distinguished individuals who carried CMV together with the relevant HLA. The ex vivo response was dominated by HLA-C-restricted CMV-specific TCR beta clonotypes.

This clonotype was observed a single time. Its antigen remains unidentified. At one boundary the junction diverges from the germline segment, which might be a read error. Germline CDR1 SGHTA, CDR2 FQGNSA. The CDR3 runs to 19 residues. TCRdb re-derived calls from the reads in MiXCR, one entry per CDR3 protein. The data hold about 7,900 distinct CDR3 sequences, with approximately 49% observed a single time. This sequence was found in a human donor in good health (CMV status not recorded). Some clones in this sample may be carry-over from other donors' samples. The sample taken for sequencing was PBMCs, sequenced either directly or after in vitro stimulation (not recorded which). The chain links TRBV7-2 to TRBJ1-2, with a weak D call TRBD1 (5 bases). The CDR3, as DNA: TGTGACAGCAGCTTAGGGGACGTCACTCCGACAGTGTGGGGTAGTGTCTACACCTTC. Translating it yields CDSSLGDVTPTVWGSVYTF.